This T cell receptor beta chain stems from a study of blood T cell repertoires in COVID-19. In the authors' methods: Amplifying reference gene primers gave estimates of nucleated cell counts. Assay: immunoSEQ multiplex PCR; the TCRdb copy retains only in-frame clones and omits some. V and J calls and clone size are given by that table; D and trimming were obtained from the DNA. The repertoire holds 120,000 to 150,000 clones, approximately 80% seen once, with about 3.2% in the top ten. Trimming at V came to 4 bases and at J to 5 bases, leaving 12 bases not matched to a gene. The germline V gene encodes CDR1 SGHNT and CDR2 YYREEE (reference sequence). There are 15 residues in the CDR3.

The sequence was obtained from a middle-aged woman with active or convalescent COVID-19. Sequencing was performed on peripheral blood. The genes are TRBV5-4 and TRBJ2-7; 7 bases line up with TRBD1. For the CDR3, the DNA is TGTGCCAGCAGCCCCACCGGGACAGCTTCGAACGAGCAGTACTTC. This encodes CASSPTGTASNEQYF.